The sequence of this T cell receptor beta chain was determined in a study of blood T cell repertoires in COVID-19. Study at large: Sites across the United States, Italy and Spain contributed samples from acute and convalescent COVID-19.

Participant age was roughly 18 to 100 years, and participants resided in about two dozen US areas. Only one count was recorded for this clone. Authors' methods: Reference gene primer amplification gave nucleated cell count estimates. Sequencing was performed with immunoSEQ multiplex PCR; in TCRdb, only in-frame clones are kept and a portion is missing. Clone size and the V and J calls come from that table; the DNA yielded D and trimming. The table records a few hundred thousand clones, 80% to 90% of them present only once. CDR3 size: 14 residues. V lost 0 bases, J lost 0 bases, and 5 bases lay in between. Per germline, CDR1 LGHNA and CDR2 YSLEER.

The chain links TRBV4-3 to TRBJ1-2; D unresolved. Sequencing used PBMCs or T cells enriched from blood (not recorded which). This clonotype originated in a man younger than 40 who had recovered from COVID-19. The CDR3 is CASSQDRTNYGYTF. CDR3 nucleotide sequence: TGCGCCAGCAGCCAAGACAGAACTAACTATGGCTACACCTTC.